Listed here are 25 T cell receptor beta chains from one sample, sequenced in a study of shared T cell receptors in the human thymus. The assay was immunoSEQ multiplex PCR, and TCRdb's table has in-frame clones only and misses some. The data show about 380,000 clones, approximately 95% seen once. The sample consisted of thymocytes. These receptors all stem from a human donor.

The chain is built from TRBV14 and TRBJ2-7, with 12 bases that match TRBD2. J lost 6 bases, V lost 5 bases, and 8 bases had no gene match. The CDR3 runs to 15 residues. Germline CDR1 and CDR2: SGHDN and FVKESK. CDR3 in DNA: TGTGCCAGCAGCGAAAGACTAGCGGGAGATCTCGAGCAGTACTTC. This translates into CASSERLAGDLEQYF.

The chain combines TRBV27 with TRBJ1-5; 9 bases map to TRBD1. The junction had 11 bases not matched to a gene; V was cut back by 8 bases and J by 0 bases. Germline values: CDR1 MNHEY, CDR2 SMNVEV (reference sequence). The CDR3 has 17 residues. The CDR3 nucleotides read TGTGCCAGCCGGGGACAGGGCTCCCTTTATAGCAATCAGCCCCAGCATTTT. It specifies CASRGQGSLYSNQPQHF.

The rearrangement joins TRBV11-3 to TRBJ2-1; 10 positions match TRBD2. Germline CDR1 and CDR2: SGHNT and YENEEA. This CDR3 is built from 14 residues. Trimming removed 7 bases from V and 7 bases from J; junction bases left unmatched: 7. The CDR3: CASNLAGVKNEQFF. CDR3 coding DNA: TGTGCCAGCAACCTAGCGGGAGTCAAAAATGAGCAGTTCTTC.

The CDR3 region has the DNA TGTGCCAGCAGTTTCATGTGGACTAGCGGGGCATCCCTATCCTACAATGAGCAGTTCTTC. Its protein is CASSFMWTSGASLSYNEQFF. The rearrangement links TRBV27 to TRBJ2-1; 12 bases match TRBD2. The germline gives CDR1 MNHEY, CDR2 SMNVEV (reference sequence). V lost 3 bases, J lost 1 base, and 13 bases stayed unmatched. This CDR3 contains 20 residues.

The chain carries TRBV27 and TRBJ1-6, with TRBD1 identical over 8 bases. The V gene's germline CDR1 is MNHEY and CDR2 SMNVEV (reference sequence). J lost 9 bases, V lost 4 bases, and 8 bases had no gene match. CDR3 length: 15 amino acids. The CDR3 reads CASSSFSRGRSPLHF. CDR3 nucleotide sequence: TGTGCCAGCAGTTCCTTCAGCAGGGGGCGTTCACCCCTCCACTTT.

The chain has TRBV15 and TRBJ2-7; no firm D call. Germline lookup yields CDR1 LNHNV and CDR2 YYDKDF (reference sequence). The length of the CDR3 is 11 residues. Trimming removed 5 bases at V and 11 bases at J, with 13 bases between. The CDR3 DNA follows: TGTGCCACCAGCTCAGGAGTATGGGAGTACTTC. Its translation: CATSSGVWEYF.

The rearrangement links TRBV5-6 to TRBJ2-5; possibly TRBD1 for D (5 bases). There are 15 residues in the CDR3. Per germline, CDR1 SGHDT and CDR2 YYEEEE. Trimming removed 3 bases from V and 5 bases from J, with 17 bases in between. The CDR3 sequence: CASSSWSDSPETQYF. CDR3 DNA sequence: TGTGCCAGCAGCTCCTGGAGTGACAGCCCCGAGACCCAGTACTTC. Combining the CDR3 with reference TRBV5-6 and TRBJ2-5 gives the whole variable domain DAGVTQSPTHLIKTRGQQVTLRCSPKSGHDTVSWYQQALGQGPQFIFQYYEEEERQRGNFPDRFSGHQFPNYSSELNVNALLLGDSALYLCASSSWSDSPETQYFGPGTRLLVL.

The chain links TRBV30 to TRBJ1-2; D is possibly TRBD1 (6 bases). CDR1 and CDR2 (germline): GTSNPN, SVGIG (reference sequence). CDR3 size: 14 residues. V dropped 5 bases and J dropped 4 bases, with 17 bases sitting between them. The CDR3 loop reads CAWEDGGQSYGYTF. The DNA of the CDR3 is TGTGCCTGGGAGGACGGGGGGCAGAGCTATGGCTACACCTTC.

This chain uses TRBV5-6 with TRBJ2-1; 7 nucleotides agree with TRBD2. V trimming: 0 bases; J trimming: 0 bases; junction bases outside the gene matches: 12. CDR3 length equals 19 residues. Germline V lookup: CDR1 SGHDT, CDR2 YYEEEE. CDR3 sequence reads: CASSLGGCGAGNSYNEQFF. The CDR3 DNA reads TGTGCCAGCAGCTTGGGTGGGTGCGGAGCGGGAAACTCCTACAATGAGCAGTTCTTC.

The chain joins TRBV27 to TRBJ2-2; 10 nucleotides line up with TRBD2. The ends lost 6 bases at V and 10 bases at J; junction bases unmatched: 5. This CDR3 comprises 13 residues. CDR1 and CDR2 (germline): MNHEY, SMNVEV (reference sequence). The CDR3 nucleotides read TGTGCCAGCAGACTAGCGGGACAGGAGGAGCTGTTTTTT. It translates to CASRLAGQEELFF.

This chain connects TRBV13 to TRBJ2-5; 8 nucleotides align to TRBD1. V gave up 5 bases and J gave up 4 bases; unmatched junction bases: 6. The CDR3 length is 14 residues. Germline V gene sequence: CDR1 PRHDT, CDR2 FYEKMQ (reference sequence). This CDR3 is CASSDRTGIETQYF. The CDR3 DNA sequence: TGTGCCAGCAGCGATCGGACAGGGATAGAGACCCAGTACTTC.

The J gene is TRBJ1-2, the V gene TRBV5-4; TRBD1 agrees at 7 bases. This CDR3 is built from 15 residues. CDR1 SGHNT and CDR2 YYREEE come from the germline V gene (reference sequence). V lost 4 bases and J lost 8; bases outside the gene matches: 14. The chain's CDR3 is CASSLLLRQGVGYTF. The CDR3 nucleotides read TGTGCCAGCAGCCTACTCCTTCGACAGGGAGTAGGCTACACCTTC.

The chain is built from TRBV6-5 and TRBJ2-5, with a tentative D call TRBD2 (6 bases). The CDR3 is 15 residues long. The germline V gene has CDR1 MNHEY and CDR2 SVGAGI. V shed 2 bases and J shed 4 bases, with 14 bases lying between them. This chain's CDR3 is CASSYRDWLVETQYF. The CDR3 bases are TGTGCCAGCAGTTACCGGGACTGGCTGGTAGAGACCCAGTACTTC.

This rearrangement joins TRBV11-2 to TRBJ2-7, with 9 bases identical to TRBD1. The V gene's germline CDR1 is SGHAT and CDR2 FQNNGV. This CDR3 spans 16 amino acids. The V and J ends lost 6 bases and 2 bases, in that order; junction bases with no gene match: 11. CDR3 bases: TGTGCCAGCAGATCACCACTTAGACAGGGGGCCTACGAGCAGTACTTC. Its protein is CASRSPLRQGAYEQYF.

The chain joins TRBV11-2 to TRBJ2-1; D call uncertain. Deletions cut 2 bases from V and 5 bases from J, with 4 bases between. Per germline, CDR1 SGHAT and CDR2 FQNNGV. The CDR3 has 12 residues. This chain's CDR3 is CASSLSNNEQFF. The DNA of the CDR3 is TGTGCCAGCAGCTTAAGTAACAATGAGCAGTTCTTC.

CDR3 nucleotides: TGCGCCAGCAGCTTGTTAGGGGTTGGCACTGAAGCTTTCTTT. The encoded protein is CASSLLGVGTEAFF. The rearrangement links TRBV5-1 to TRBJ1-1; possibly TRBD1 for D (5 bases). Deletions cut 1 base from V and 4 bases from J, with 11 bases between. CDR1 is SGHRS and CDR2 is YFSETQ in the germline V gene. The CDR3 runs 14 residues. The variable domain in full, with the rest retrieved from reference TRBV5-1 and TRBJ1-1, is KAGVTQTPRYLIKTRGQQVTLSCSPISGHRSVSWYQQTPGQGLQFLFEYFSETQRNKGNFPGRFSGRQFSNSRSEMNVSTLELGDSALYLCASSLLGVGTEAFFGQGTRLTVV.

J is TRBJ2-2 and V is TRBV7-9; 9 bases fit TRBD2. This CDR3 comprises 14 residues. The junction had 4 bases not matched to a gene; V was cut back by 6 bases and J by 5 bases. CDR1 is SEHNR, CDR2 FQNEAQ, per germline (reference sequence). This CDR3 is CASRVAGETGELFF. CDR3 bases: TGTGCCAGCAGAGTAGCGGGAGAAACCGGGGAGCTGTTTTTT.

The J gene is TRBJ2-2, the V gene TRBV5-6; TRBD1 aligns across 10 bases. The CDR3 length is 16 residues. J was trimmed by 3 bases and V by 3 bases; bases with no gene match: 5. Per the germline V gene, CDR1 is SGHDT and CDR2 is YYEEEE. CDR3 amino acids: CASSYRQGADTGELFF. The CDR3, as DNA: TGTGCCAGCAGCTACCGACAGGGGGCTGACACCGGGGAGCTGTTTTTT.

V is TRBV5-6 and J is TRBJ2-1, with 10 bases fitting TRBD2. The CDR3 runs 17 residues. V trimming: 0 bases; J trimming: 9 bases; junction bases outside the gene matches: 12. CDR1 is SGHDT, CDR2 YYEEEE, per germline. DNA of the CDR3: TGTGCCAGCAGCTTGGGGTCCCCTAGCGGGGGTCCCGGTGAGCAGTTCTTC. This translates into CASSLGSPSGGPGEQFF.

The V gene is TRBV9, the J gene TRBJ1-4; TRBD1 is a possible D gene (5 bases). Trimming took 3 bases from V and 10 from J, leaving 31 bases between them. Germline CDR1 and CDR2: SGDLS and YYNGEE. The length of the CDR3 is 19 residues. The CDR3 DNA is TGTGCCAGCAGCGAGTCCCCCAGCCCCCAGGGACCACTGGCGGGAAAACTGTTTTTT. Encoded protein: CASSESPSPQGPLAGKLFF. The variable domain in full, with the rest retrieved from reference TRBV9 and TRBJ1-4, is DSGVTQTPKHLITATGQRVTLRCSPRSGDLSVYWYQQSLDQGLQFLIQYYNGEERAKGNILERFSAQQFPDLHSELNLSSLELGDSALYFCASSESPSPQGPLAGKLFFGSGTQLSVL.

CDR3 loop: CASRPDGREGQGETQYF. The CDR3 bases are TGTGCAAGTCGCCCAGACGGACGGGAGGGCCAGGGGGAGACCCAGTACTTC. The chain uses TRBV12-2 and TRBJ2-5; the D call in the table, TRBD2, was not verified against the DNA. TRBV12-2 counts as a pseudogene. CDR3 size: 17 residues.

The V and J genes are TRBV7-2 and TRBJ1-3; 7 nucleotides agree with TRBD1. The CDR3 loop spans 17 amino acids. Germline V gene sequence: CDR1 SGHTA, CDR2 FQGNSA. J was trimmed by 1 base and V by 2 bases; bases with no gene match: 8. The CDR3 DNA follows: TGTGCCAGCAGCTTAATGGAGGGGGCGAAATCTGGAAACACCATATATTTT. Protein product: CASSLMEGAKSGNTIYF.

This chain connects TRBV4-3 to TRBJ2-2; D possibly uses TRBD1 or TRBD2 (5 bases each). Trimming removed 3 bases at V and 6 bases at J, with 14 bases between. Germline CDR1 reads LGHNA; CDR2 reads YSLEER. This CDR3 is 15 amino acids long. This chain's CDR3 is CASSQGEKFAGELFF. The CDR3 bases are TGCGCCAGCAGCCAGGGGGAAAAATTTGCCGGGGAGCTGTTTTTT.

This sequence joins TRBV28 and TRBJ1-4, with 8 bases aligning to TRBD1. Germline assignment: CDR1 MDHEN and CDR2 SYDVKM. The J segment lost 5 bases and the V segment lost 0 bases, leaving 2 bases of the junction unmatched. The CDR3 is made up of 15 amino acids. CDR3 residues: CASSLWDRVNEKLFF. In DNA form, the CDR3 reads TGTGCCAGCAGTTTATGGGACAGGGTAAATGAAAAACTGTTTTTT.

This chain connects TRBV7-8 to TRBJ2-1, with 7 nucleotides matching TRBD2. The CDR3 spans 14 residues. Germline V gene data show CDR1 as SGHVS and CDR2 as FQNEAQ. V lost 7 bases, J lost 7 bases, and 10 bases stayed unmatched. This CDR3 reads CASTKRGDRNEQFF. As DNA, the CDR3 is TGTGCCAGCACCAAGCGGGGTGATAGGAATGAGCAGTTCTTC.